A single T cell receptor (beta chain) is shown here with its context. A junction boundary mismatches the germline segment, possibly from a read error. Priming with a constant-region primer yielded TCR beta cDNA from roughly 0.45 ug total RNA. A slightly modified ARM-PCR protocol with three nested multiplex PCR rounds produced these TCR beta libraries. It was with TRBV1-TRBV30 forward primers and a C-beta reverse primer that the first two PCR rounds were run, at about 10 cycles each. TCRdb fed the multiplex PCR reads into MiXCR, producing one record per CDR3 protein. The sample includes about 310,000 distinct CDR3 sequences, about 62% of them seen just once. This sample was taken from a study of tumor-infiltrating lymphocytes in primary liver carcinoma. There are 16 residues in the CDR3. Germline-derived CDR1 and CDR2 are MNHNS and SASEGT. Both blood RNA, taken from unsorted whole blood, and germline DNA were extracted.

The sample comprised peripheral blood. This chain joins TRBV6-1 and TRBJ1-1; no definite D call. The source of this sequence is a middle-aged man with primary liver carcinoma and hepatitis B virus infection. The CDR3 nucleotides are TGTGCCAGCAGTGTCCCCGACCGGGGTCCGAACACTGGAGCTTTCTTT. As protein: CASSVPDRGPNTGAFF.